A single sample is the source of the 7 T cell receptor beta chains below, sequenced in a study of blood T cell repertoires in COVID-19. TCRdb's copy holds only in-frame clones and misses some; the assay was immunoSEQ multiplex PCR. Found here are approximately 230,000 clones, nearly 90% of them singletons; the top ten hold under 4%. Material: peripheral blood. The receptors here all came from a man between 18 and 29 years old with active or convalescent COVID-19.

In this sample, this clone turned up once. The rearrangement joins TRBV19 to TRBJ2-3, with 9 nucleotides matching TRBD2. Germline CDR1 reads LNHDA; CDR2 reads SQIVND (reference sequence). The CDR3 is made up of 19 amino acids. The V gene end was trimmed by 0 bases and the J gene end by 0 bases; junction bases not matched to a gene: 10. The CDR3 is CASSIEAAGGWRSTDTQYF. The CDR3 DNA follows: TGTGCCAGTAGTATAGAGGCAGCGGGAGGATGGCGTAGCACAGATACGCAGTATTTT. The entire variable domain, with the rest obtained from reference TRBV19 and TRBJ2-3, is as follows: DGGITQSPKYLFRKEGQNVTLSCEQNLNHDAMYWYRQDPGQGLRLIYYSQIVNDFQKGDIAEGYSVSREKKESFPLTVTSAQKNPTAFYLCASSIEAAGGWRSTDTQYFGPGTRLTVL.

The chain carries TRBV10-2 and TRBJ2-1; D gene unclear. The CDR3 has 15 residues. V was clipped by 2 bases and J by 6 bases, with 14 bases between them. Germline assignment: CDR1 WSHSY and CDR2 SAAADI. The CDR3 region is CASSEAWRLTNEQFF. In DNA, the CDR3 is TGCGCCAGCAGTGAGGCTTGGCGGCTTACCAATGAGCAGTTCTTC.

The chain recombines TRBV7-7 with TRBJ2-5; 7 nucleotides agree with TRBD2. The CDR3 is 11 residues long. J gave up 9 bases and V 11 bases, and 9 bases lay outside the gene matches. Germline V gene lookup returns CDR1 SSHAT and CDR2 FNYEAQ (reference sequence). The CDR3 sequence is CAVIERGAQYF. CDR3 DNA: TGTGCCGTGATAGAACGGGGGGCCCAGTACTTC.

The rearrangement joins TRBV13 to TRBJ2-3, with 8 bases aligning to TRBD2. CDR3 length equals 16 residues. V trimming: 1 base; J trimming: 1 base; junction bases outside the gene matches: 4. Per germline, CDR1 PRHDT and CDR2 FYEKMQ (reference sequence). The CDR3 DNA follows: TGTGCCAGCAGCTTAGTGGCGGGGGGCCGCACAGATACGCAGTATTTT. This sequence encodes CASSLVAGGRTDTQYF.

This chain connects TRBV7-9 to TRBJ2-5, with D perhaps TRBD2 (6 bases). Trimming removed 5 bases from V and 7 bases from J, with 26 bases in between. The germline V gene encodes CDR1 SEHNR and CDR2 FQNEAQ (reference sequence). The CDR3 loop spans 17 amino acids. DNA for the CDR3: TGTGCCAGCAGCCCTCCTTACCGGGAGTCTACCAGTGGGACCCAGTACTTC. Protein sequence: CASSPPYRESTSGTQYF.

The chain employs TRBV29-1 and TRBJ1-1; TRBD1 is a possible D gene (5 bases). Trimming left V 3 bases short and J 5 bases short, with 28 bases between. Germline V CDR1 and CDR2: SQVTM, ANQGSEA. The length of the CDR3 is 18 residues. The CDR3 loop reads CSVDSTWEGRMVWTEAFF. CDR3 DNA: TGCAGCGTTGATTCGACTTGGGAGGGGCGCATGGTGTGGACTGAAGCTTTCTTT.

This clone has only a few counts. This chain uses TRBV7-9 with TRBJ2-1; the match to TRBD2 covers 9 bases. The CDR3 sequence is 16 residues long. V dropped 0 bases and J dropped 7; count of bases not matched to a gene: 7. Per the germline V gene, CDR1 is SEHNR and CDR2 is FQNEAQ (reference sequence). CDR3 loop: CASSLAGGGAGNEQFF. CDR3 coding DNA: TGTGCCAGCAGCTTAGCGGGCGGGGGGGCTGGTAATGAGCAGTTCTTC.